These 19 T cell receptor beta chains came from one sample sequenced in a study of T cell responses to AZD1222 COVID-19 vaccine. Profiled with immunoSEQ multiplex PCR; TCRdb holds only in-frame clones, not every one. The sample consists of 150,000 or so clones, around 92% of them appearing once. Sequences were derived from peripheral blood, sampled on day 0 of AZD1222 vaccination. The receptors come from an adult in good health.

V gene TRBV27 combines with J gene TRBJ2-7; 8 positions agree with TRBD2. Germline CDR1 and CDR2: MNHEY and SMNVEV (reference sequence). V lost 5 bases, J lost 3 bases, and 18 bases stayed unmatched. The CDR3 totals 18 residues. The CDR3 nucleotides are TGTGCCAGCAGTCCGCTTCGGGGGGGCGCCAAAGGAATCTACGAGCAGTACTTC. Its protein product is CASSPLRGGAKGIYEQYF.

The J gene is TRBJ1-1, the V gene TRBV24-1, with D possibly matching TRBD1 (5 bases). V was pared by 4 bases and J by 1 base, with 15 bases between. Germline CDR1 KGHDR, CDR2 SFDVKD. The CDR3 loop spans 16 amino acids. In nucleotides, the CDR3 is TGTGCCACCAGTGACGTGCCGGACGGGGGGAACACTGAAGCTTTCTTT. This translates into CATSDVPDGGNTEAFF.

The V and J genes are TRBV27 and TRBJ2-1; 11 nucleotides agree with TRBD2. The CDR3 totals 19 residues. Germline values: CDR1 MNHEY, CDR2 SMNVEV (reference sequence). Trimming at V came to 3 bases and at J to 0 bases, leaving 10 bases not matched to a gene. CDR3 sequence: CASSLRLAGGYVSYNEQFF. The CDR3 DNA sequence: TGTGCCAGCAGTTTGCGGCTAGCGGGAGGTTACGTCTCCTACAATGAGCAGTTCTTC.

This clone showed up just once. This rearrangement joins TRBV5-5 to TRBJ2-2, with D possibly matching TRBD2 (6 bases). V lost 7 bases to trimming and J lost 1 base, with 11 bases between them. Germline assignment: CDR1 SGHKS and CDR2 YYEKEE (reference sequence). The CDR3 is 14 amino acids. CDR3 in amino acids: CASRFSGNTGELFF. CDR3 nucleotides: TGTGCCAGCCGGTTTAGCGGGAACACCGGGGAGCTGTTTTTT.

The rearrangement joins TRBV27 to TRBJ2-7; D not resolved. Trimming took 0 bases from V and 0 from J, leaving 12 bases between them. Germline V CDR1 and CDR2: MNHEY, SMNVEV (reference sequence). CDR3 size: 16 residues. In DNA form, the CDR3 reads TGTGCCAGCAGTTTATCGGCGGACGGATACTCCTACGAGCAGTACTTC. Translation: CASSLSADGYSYEQYF.

The chain joins TRBV29-1 to TRBJ2-1; 9 bases fit TRBD2. The CDR3 runs 15 residues. The trim removed 3 bases at V and 0 bases at J, leaving 3 bases unmatched. In germline, CDR1 is SQVTM, CDR2 ANQGSEA. The CDR3 loop is CSVDLSGSSYNEQFF. CDR3 nucleotide sequence: TGCAGCGTTGATCTTAGCGGGAGCTCCTACAATGAGCAGTTCTTC.

The chain combines TRBV18 with TRBJ1-5; D not certain. The germline gives CDR1 KGHSH, CDR2 LQKENI. The CDR3 has 17 residues. Trimming cost V 1 base and J 4 bases, with 17 bases left between them. The CDR3 coding sequence is TGTGCCAGCTCACCACTTACCGATCCCCAAGGGAATCAGCCCCAGCATTTT. It translates to CASSPLTDPQGNQPQHF.

J is TRBJ2-2 and V is TRBV6-1; TRBD1 agrees at 7 bases. Per germline, CDR1 MNHNS and CDR2 SASEGT. V was clipped by 6 bases and J by 0 bases; unmatched bases: 4. The CDR3 loop spans 15 amino acids. CDR3 region: CASRAGTANTGELFF. For the CDR3, the DNA is TGTGCCAGCAGGGCCGGGACAGCGAACACCGGGGAGCTGTTTTTT.

In DNA, the CDR3 is TGTGCCAGCAGCTCTTTCGGGACTTTTTATTATTTT. Translated: CASSSFGTFYYF. This chain links TRBV7-2 with TRBJ2-3, with D maybe TRBD2 (6 bases). The CDR3 has 12 residues. Trimming removed 4 bases at V and 15 bases at J, with 17 bases between. Germline V gene sequence: CDR1 SGHTA, CDR2 FQGNSA.

This chain joins TRBV10-3 and TRBJ1-1; D is undetermined. The CDR3 extends over 12 amino acids. Trimming cost V 2 bases and J 1 base, with 2 bases left between them. CDR1 and CDR2 (germline): ENHRY, SYGVKD. The CDR3 protein is CAISERNTEAFF. As DNA, the CDR3 is TGTGCCATCAGTGAGAGGAACACTGAAGCTTTCTTT.

The chain couples TRBV6-6 to TRBJ2-3; 7 nucleotides match TRBD2. CDR1 is MNHNY and CDR2 is SVGAGI in the germline V gene (reference sequence). CDR3 length: 15 residues. V gave up 5 bases and J gave up 2 bases; unmatched junction bases: 7. The CDR3 sequence: CASSRTGGDTDTQYF. The CDR3, as DNA: TGTGCCAGCAGTAGAACGGGGGGAGACACAGATACGCAGTATTTT.

The V gene is TRBV12-3 or TRBV12-4, the J gene TRBJ1-2; 8 nucleotides line up with TRBD1. The V and J ends lost 5 bases and 8 bases, in that order; junction bases with no gene match: 4. CDR3 length: 12 residues. Here the CDR3 DNA reads TGTGCCAGCAGTAGACAGGGGTTAGGCTACACCTTC. Its protein product is CASSRQGLGYTF.

The rearrangement links TRBV30 to TRBJ1-1, with D possibly being TRBD1 (5 bases). The ends were cut back, 5 bases at V and 1 base at J, with 14 bases in the middle. The CDR3 spans 14 residues. Germline assignment: CDR1 GTSNPN and CDR2 SVGIG (reference sequence). The DNA for the CDR3 is TGTGCCTGGTCAATTGGGACGCAGAACACTGAAGCTTTCTTT. Translating gives CAWSIGTQNTEAFF.

This rearrangement joins TRBV7-9 to TRBJ1-3, with 12 bases that match TRBD1. Germline V gene sequence: CDR1 SEHNR, CDR2 FQNEAQ (reference sequence). The J segment lost 0 bases and the V segment lost 5 bases, leaving 8 bases of the junction unmatched. The CDR3 has 18 amino acids. The CDR3 DNA sequence: TGTGCCAGCAGCCCGGGACAGGGGGCTTTCTACTCTGGAAACACCATATATTTT. It translates to CASSPGQGAFYSGNTIYF.

The CDR3 nucleotides read TGCGCCAGCCGCCAGACTGCGGGGGGTTATGTCGTTGAGCAGTACTTC. It specifies CASRQTAGGYVVEQYF. The rearrangement joins TRBV10-2 to TRBJ2-7, with 8 bases identical to TRBD2. CDR1 WSHSY and CDR2 SAAADI come from the germline V gene. This CDR3 contains 16 residues. Trimming removed 8 bases from V and 7 bases from J; junction bases left unmatched: 19.

The V call is TRBV12-5, the J call TRBJ1-5; D is unclear. The CDR3 consists of 11 residues. Germline V gene lookup returns CDR1 LGHNT and CDR2 FRNRAP. Trimming removed 5 bases at V and 9 bases at J, with 8 bases between. The CDR3 coding sequence is TGTGCTAGTGGTCTAAATGGGCCCCAGCATTTT. This translates into CASGLNGPQHF.

V usage is TRBV7-2 and J usage is TRBJ2-1, with D possibly matching TRBD2 (6 bases). This CDR3 contains 13 residues. Germline V lookup: CDR1 SGHTA, CDR2 FQGNSA. Trimming cost V 5 bases and J 8 bases, with 13 bases left between them. CDR3 sequence reads: CASSLRRRDEQFF. In nucleotides, the CDR3 is TGTGCCAGCAGCCTCCGGCGGAGGGATGAGCAGTTCTTC.

V and J are TRBV28 and TRBJ2-7; the match to TRBD2 covers 10 bases. With V trimmed by 4 bases and J by 3 bases, 6 bases remained unmatched. CDR1 is MDHEN and CDR2 is SYDVKM in the germline V gene. CDR3 size: 15 residues. This chain's CDR3 is CASSSQREGFYEQYF. Written as DNA, the CDR3 is TGTGCCAGCAGTTCCCAGCGGGAGGGATTCTACGAGCAGTACTTC.

The chain joins TRBV6-6 to TRBJ1-1; D unresolved. The CDR3 length is 12 residues. The germline gives CDR1 MNHNY, CDR2 SVGAGI (reference sequence). V lost 2 bases, J lost 4 bases, and 5 bases lay in between. The CDR3 loop is CASSYGSTEAFF. The CDR3 region has the DNA TGTGCCAGCAGTTACGGGAGCACTGAAGCTTTCTTT.